Below, one T cell receptor (beta chain) is given with its context. This entry comes from a study of OX40 agonist ivuxolimab in advanced cancers. Turning to the study itself: Patients in the trial were receiving intravenous ivuxolimab every 2 weeks, at doses of 0.01 to 10 mg/kg.

Germline CDR1 is LNHDA and CDR2 is SQIVND (reference sequence). V was cut by 5 bases and J by 4 bases, with 14 bases left in between. CDR3 length equals 14 residues. Data came from immunoSEQ multiplex PCR; TCRdb stores just in-frame clones and leaves some out. The sample has under 70,000 clones; under 95% are singletons. This TCR was sampled from an adult with an advanced solid tumor such as melanoma, head and neck, liver or kidney cancer. V is TRBV19 and J is TRBJ1-2; D perhaps matches TRBD1 (5 bases). The material was CD4+ or CD8+ T cells sorted from blood, obtained in a trial of the OX40 agonist ivuxolimab. The CDR3 nucleotides read TGTGCCAGTAGTTCAGGGAGGCTTGGCTATGGCTACACCTTC. The encoded protein is CASSSGRLGYGYTF.